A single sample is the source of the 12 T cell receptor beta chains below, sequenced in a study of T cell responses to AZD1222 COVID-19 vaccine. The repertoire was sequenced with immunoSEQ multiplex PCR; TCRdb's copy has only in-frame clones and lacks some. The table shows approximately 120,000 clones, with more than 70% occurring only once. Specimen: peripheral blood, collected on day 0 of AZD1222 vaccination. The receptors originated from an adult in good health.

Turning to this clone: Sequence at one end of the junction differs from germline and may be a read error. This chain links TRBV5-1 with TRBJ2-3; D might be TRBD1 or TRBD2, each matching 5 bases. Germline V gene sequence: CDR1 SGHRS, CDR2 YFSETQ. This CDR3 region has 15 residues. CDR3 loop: CASSLVGAHTNTQYF. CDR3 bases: TGCGCCAGCAGCTTGGTCGGGGCCCACACAAATACGCAGTATTTT.

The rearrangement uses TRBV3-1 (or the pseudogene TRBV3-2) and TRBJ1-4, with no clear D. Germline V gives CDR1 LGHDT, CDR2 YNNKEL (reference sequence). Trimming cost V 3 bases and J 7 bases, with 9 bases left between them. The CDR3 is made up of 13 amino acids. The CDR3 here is CASSQKGSEKLFF. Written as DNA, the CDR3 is TGTGCCAGCAGCCAGAAAGGGTCTGAAAAACTGTTTTTT.

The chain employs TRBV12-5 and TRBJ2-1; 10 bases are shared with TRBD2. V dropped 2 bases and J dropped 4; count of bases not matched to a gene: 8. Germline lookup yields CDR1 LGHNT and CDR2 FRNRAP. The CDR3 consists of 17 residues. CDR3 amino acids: CASGLQASGRVYNEQFF. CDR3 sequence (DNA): TGTGCTAGTGGTTTGCAGGCTAGCGGGAGAGTTTACAATGAGCAGTTCTTC.

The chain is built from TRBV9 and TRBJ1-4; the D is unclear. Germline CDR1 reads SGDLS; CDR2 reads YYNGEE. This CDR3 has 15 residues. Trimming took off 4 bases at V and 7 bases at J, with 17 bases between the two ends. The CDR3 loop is CASSPPGGRSEKLFF. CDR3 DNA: TGTGCCAGCAGCCCCCCGGGAGGGAGGTCTGAAAAACTGTTTTTT. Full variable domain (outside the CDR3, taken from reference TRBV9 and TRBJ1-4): DSGVTQTPKHLITATGQRVTLRCSPRSGDLSVYWYQQSLDQGLQFLIQYYNGEERAKGNILERFSAQQFPDLHSELNLSSLELGDSALYFCASSPPGGRSEKLFFGSGTQLSVL.

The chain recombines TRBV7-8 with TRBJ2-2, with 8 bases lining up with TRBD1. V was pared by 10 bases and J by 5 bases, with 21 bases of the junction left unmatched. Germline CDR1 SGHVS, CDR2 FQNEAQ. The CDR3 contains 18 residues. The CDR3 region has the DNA TGTGCCACCCCCGGGGGCAGGGGGCCTACAGAAGGAACCGGGGAGCTGTTTTTT. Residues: CATPGGRGPTEGTGELFF.

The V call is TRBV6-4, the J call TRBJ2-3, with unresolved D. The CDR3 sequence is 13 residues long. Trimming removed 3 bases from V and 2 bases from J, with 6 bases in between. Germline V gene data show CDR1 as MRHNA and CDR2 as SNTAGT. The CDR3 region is CASSEKATDTQYF. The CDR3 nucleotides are TGTGCCAGCAGTGAAAAGGCCACAGATACGCAGTATTTT.

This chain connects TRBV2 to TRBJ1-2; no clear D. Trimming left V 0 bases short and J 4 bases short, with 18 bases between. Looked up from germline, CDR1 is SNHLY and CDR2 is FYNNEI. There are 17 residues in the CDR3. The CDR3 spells CASSEARRGPVTYGYTF. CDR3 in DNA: TGTGCCAGCAGTGAAGCCCGGAGAGGGCCGGTGACCTATGGCTACACCTTC.

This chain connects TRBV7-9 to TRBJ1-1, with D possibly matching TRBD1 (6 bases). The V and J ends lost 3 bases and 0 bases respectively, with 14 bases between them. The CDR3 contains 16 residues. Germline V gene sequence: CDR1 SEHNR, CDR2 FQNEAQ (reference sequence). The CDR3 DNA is TGTGCCAGCAGCTTTGGACAGAATATAATGAACACTGAAGCTTTCTTT. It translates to CASSFGQNIMNTEAFF.

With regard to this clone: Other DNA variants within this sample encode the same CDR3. The CDR3 is CASSYAGGTEAFF. CDR3 sequence (DNA): TGTGCCAGCAGTTACGCGGGTGGCACTGAAGCTTTCTTT. The chain has TRBV6-5 and TRBJ1-1, with D unresolved. The V end was cut by 2 bases, the J end by 4 bases, with 8 bases between. Germline V gives CDR1 MNHEY, CDR2 SVGAGI. This CDR3 is 13 amino acids long.

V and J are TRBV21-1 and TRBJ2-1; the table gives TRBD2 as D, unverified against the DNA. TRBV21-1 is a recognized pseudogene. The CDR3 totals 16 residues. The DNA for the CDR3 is TGTGCCAGCAGCACCCGTCCGGGGACTACTTACAATGAGCAGTTCTTC. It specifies CASSTRPGTTYNEQFF.

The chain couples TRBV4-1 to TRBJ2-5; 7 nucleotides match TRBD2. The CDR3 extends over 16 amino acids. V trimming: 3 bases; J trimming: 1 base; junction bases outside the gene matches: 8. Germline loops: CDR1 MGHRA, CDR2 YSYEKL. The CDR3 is CASSQGLAASQETQYF. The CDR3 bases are TGCGCCAGCAGCCAGGGTCTAGCGGCCTCCCAAGAGACCCAGTACTTC.

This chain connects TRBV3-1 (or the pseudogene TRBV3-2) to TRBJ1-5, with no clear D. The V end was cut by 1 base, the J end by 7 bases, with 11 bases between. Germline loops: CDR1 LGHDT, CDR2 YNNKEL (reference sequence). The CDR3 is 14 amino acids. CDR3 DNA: TGTGCCAGCAGCCAAGCCACCGATGGGCAGCCCCAGCATTTT. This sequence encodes CASSQATDGQPQHF.